This T cell receptor (beta chain) was retrieved from a study of CD8 T cells in Susac syndrome. Study-wide findings and caveats: The TCR sequencing and HLA analysis in the study involved a relatively small number of individuals, as the study acknowledged.

The RNA input was roughly 0.45 to 1 ug, and it was reverse transcribed with random hexamers. immunoSEQ multiplex PCR amplified TCR beta CDR3 across 54 Vbeta, 13 Jbeta. One entry per CDR3 protein, called by TCRdb with MiXCR from the immunoSEQ multiplex PCR reads. Of 200,000 to 250,000 distinct CDR3 sequences detected, about 93% appear once; the ten largest clones hold roughly 0.13%. Sequencing of TCR beta was carried out in blood CD8+ and CD4+ T cells. The CD8+ and CD4+ T cells were negatively isolated, with the TEMRA cells enriched by FACS. Trimming cost V 0 bases and J 5 bases, with 16 bases left between them. Germline V lookup: CDR1 SNHLY, CDR2 FYNNEI. The CDR3 contains 16 residues. This clonotype was seen only once. As yet, its antigen is unknown.

The genes are TRBV2 and TRBJ2-5; TRBD2 might be the D (5 bases). This clonotype was obtained from a human donor with multiple sclerosis. Sequencing used CD8+ T cells from PBMCs. CDR3 loop: CASSEADFSFVETQYF. In DNA, the CDR3 is TGTGCCAGCAGTGAAGCGGACTTCAGCTTCGTGGAGACCCAGTACTTC.